Listed below are T cell receptor beta chains from one sample, sequenced in a study of human T cells and chemical hapten exposure. TCRdb reprocessed the RACE reads via MiXCR and lists one record per CDR3 protein. The sample yields 65,000 to 95,000 distinct CDR3 sequences, 12% seen once. The starting material was whole blood, obtained in connection with sensitization to the hapten diphenylcyclopropenone (DPC). All receptors derive from a woman aged 55-70 years with alopecia areata. Some clones in this sample may be carry-over from other donors' samples. Both conserved end residues are part of each CDR3. A D gene is named only where the DNA matches it firmly. Expanded clones get a size class; other rows say once, few or many, or leave the size out.

abundance	v_gene	j_gene	d_gene	CDR3aa	CDR3nt
NA	TRBV11-3	TRBJ2-3	NA	CASSFGGGGTDTQYF	TGTGCCAGCAGCTTTGGCGGGGGCGGAACAGATACGCAGTATTTT
NA	TRBV10-2	TRBJ2-3	NA	CASRRGISADTQYF	TGCGCCAGCAGGAGGGGGATTAGCGCAGATACGCAGTATTTT
few	TRBV7-9	TRBJ2-3	NA	CASSRVFTDTQYF	TGTGCCAGCTCGCGTGTATTCACAGATACGCAGTATTTT
NA	TRBV9	TRBJ1-1	TRBD1	CASSETGVVFTEAFF	TGTGCCAGCAGCGAGACAGGGGTCGTTTTCACTGAAGCTTTCTTT
many	TRBV7-3	TRBJ2-7	TRBD2	CASSPTSGGREQYF	TGTGCCAGCAGCCCAACCTCGGGGGGGCGGGAGCAGTACTTC
NA	TRBV6-2/TRBV6-3	TRBJ1-5	NA	CASSYPIGASNQPQHF	TGTGCCAGCAGTTACCCAATCGGGGCAAGCAATCAGCCCCAGCATTTT
few	TRBV10-2	TRBJ1-1	TRBD1	CASREGAQAFF	TGCGCCAGCAGGGAGGGGGCCCAAGCTTTCTTT
many	TRBV5-1	TRBJ1-1	NA	CASSLWRMNTEAFF	TGCGCCAGCAGCTTGTGGCGGATGAACACTGAAGCTTTCTTT
many	TRBV14	TRBJ1-3	NA	CASSQTTGSGNTIYF	TGTGCCAGCAGCCAAACGACAGGATCTGGAAACACCATATATTTT
few	TRBV20-1	TRBJ2-7	TRBD1	CSAGRQGFSYEQYF	TGCAGTGCTGGAAGACAGGGGTTCTCCTACGAGCAGTACTTC
NA	TRBV20-1	TRBJ1-1	NA	CSAKINRNTEAFF	TGCAGTGCGAAGATCAATAGGAACACTGAAGCTTTCTTT
few	TRBV20-1	TRBJ2-7	TRBD2	CSAPTRSGGTYEQYF	TGCAGTGCCCCGACGAGGAGCGGGGGAACCTACGAGCAGTACTTC
few	TRBV29-1	TRBJ1-1	NA	CSVEDGLQNTEAFF	TGCAGCGTTGAAGACGGGCTCCAGAACACTGAAGCTTTCTTT
few	TRBV4-1	TRBJ2-7	NA	CASSQEARHYEQYF	TGCGCCAGCAGCCAAGAGGCAAGGCACTACGAGCAGTACTTC
few	TRBV18	TRBJ2-1	NA	CASSPPSAIGGHF	TGTGCCAGCTCACCGCCCTCAGCAATCGGGGGGCACTTC
few	TRBV2	TRBJ1-6	NA	CAGHRVLASPLHF	TGTGCCGGTCACAGGGTATTGGCTTCACCCCTCCACTTT
few	TRBV5-6	TRBJ2-3	NA	CASSLFAGTDTQYF	TGTGCCAGCAGCTTGTTTGCGGGCACAGATACGCAGTATTTT
few	TRBV29-1	TRBJ2-5	NA	CSVVGAQETQYF	TGCAGCGTTGTAGGGGCTCAAGAGACCCAGTACTTC
many	TRBV5-1	TRBJ1-1	TRBD1	CASSLTRDSDAKGTEAFF	TGCGCCAGCAGCTTGACCCGGGACAGCGATGCTAAGGGCACTGAAGCTTTCTTT
many	TRBV7-3	TRBJ2-2	NA	CASSPLGAGPGELFF	TGTGCCAGCAGCCCTCTAGGGGCGGGACCCGGGGAGCTGTTTTTT
few	TRBV7-8	TRBJ2-3	NA	CASSPIAVTDTQYF	TGTGCCAGCAGCCCAATAGCGGTCACAGATACGCAGTATTTT
many	TRBV7-8	TRBJ1-1	TRBD1	CASSPRQGTNTEAFF	TGTGCCAGCAGCCCACGACAGGGGACGAACACTGAAGCTTTCTTT
few	TRBV4-1	TRBJ1-2	NA	CASSQLIGGIDGYTF	TGCGCCAGCAGCCAACTTATAGGGGGTATCGATGGCTACACCTTC
many	TRBV6-6	TRBJ1-5	TRBD1	CASSYPPDRGGGPQHF	TGTGCCAGCAGTTATCCTCCTGACAGGGGTGGGGGACCCCAGCATTTT
few	TRBV10-3	TRBJ1-1	NA	CAIRQGGNTEAFF	TGTGCCATCAGACAGGGAGGGAACACTGAAGCTTTCTTT
NA	TRBV7-6	TRBJ2-3	TRBD1	CASSSSGQPPDTQYF	TGTGCCAGCAGCTCGTCGGGACAGCCTCCCGATACGCAGTATTTT
many	TRBV7-9	TRBJ1-1	NA	CASSLNENTEAFF	TGTGCCAGCAGCTTAAACGAGAACACTGAAGCTTTCTTT
NA	TRBV10-3	TRBJ2-3	TRBD2	CATTAGGPKDTQYF	TGTGCCACGACAGCGGGGGGGCCGAAAGATACGCAGTATTTT
many	TRBV28	TRBJ2-7	TRBD1	CASMRGQGYEQYF	TGTGCCAGCATGAGGGGACAGGGCTACGAGCAGTACTTC
few	TRBV6-6	TRBJ1-2	NA	CASSYTAAGTGASYGYTF	TGTGCCAGCAGTTATACCGCCGCGGGAACGGGGGCGAGCTATGGCTACACCTTC
few	TRBV12-3/TRBV12-4	TRBJ2-5	NA	CASSFLETQYF	NA
NA	TRBV30	TRBJ2-5	NA	CAWAPGPTGGQYF	TGTGCCTGGGCTCCGGGACCCACCGGGGGACAGTACTTC
NA	TRBV7-2	TRBJ1-3	NA	CASSFVGSGNTIYF	TGTGCCAGCAGCTTTGTGGGCTCTGGAAACACCATATATTTT
many	TRBV7-8	TRBJ2-3	TRBD1	CASGQGAQLSTDTQYF	TGTGCCAGCGGACAGGGGGCTCAGCTTAGCACAGATACGCAGTATTTT
few	TRBV24-1	TRBJ1-2	NA	CATSDRYTNYGYTF	TGTGCCACCAGTGACCGATACACTAACTATGGCTACACCTTC
few	TRBV12-3/TRBV12-4	TRBJ2-4	NA	CASSFRGANIQYF	TGTGCCAGCAGTTTTCGGGGGGCGAACATTCAGTACTTC
NA	TRBV14	TRBJ2-2	NA	CASSQQYTGELFF	TGTGCCAGCAGCCAACAGTACACCGGGGAGCTGTTTTTT
few	TRBV2	TRBJ2-3	NA	CASSRTEDTQYF	TGTGCCAGCAGCCGGACAGAAGATACGCAGTATTTT
few	TRBV20-1	TRBJ2-7	NA	CSARDLRTAYEQYF	TGCAGTGCTAGAGATCTGAGGACAGCCTACGAGCAGTACTTC
many	TRBV9	TRBJ2-1	NA	CASSVAVGGTYNEQFF	TGTGCCAGCAGCGTAGCGGTAGGGGGAACCTACAATGAGCAGTTCTTC
many	TRBV20-1	TRBJ2-7	TRBD2	CSALRGGPPYEQYF	TGCAGTGCGCTGCGGGGGGGACCACCCTACGAGCAGTACTTC
many	TRBV5-1	TRBJ2-2	NA	CASSPQFTGELFF	TGCGCCAGCAGCCCCCAATTCACCGGGGAGCTGTTTTTT
NA	TRBV6-2/TRBV6-3	TRBJ2-1	TRBD2	CASSPSGLAGGRYNEQFF	TGTGCCAGCAGCCCATCGGGACTAGCGGGGGGGCGATACAATGAGCAGTTCTTC
many	TRBV24-1	TRBJ2-1	TRBD1	CATSPGQGRNEQFF	TGTGCCACCAGCCCAGGACAGGGGAGGAATGAGCAGTTCTTC
NA	TRBV7-9	TRBJ2-7	NA	CASSYPGRPGSYEQYF	TGTGCCAGCAGCTATCCGGGACGGCCGGGAAGTTACGAGCAGTACTTC
many	TRBV4-2	TRBJ2-1	TRBD2	CASSRKFGIAGGPYNEQFF	TGTGCCAGCAGCCGAAAATTTGGGATAGCGGGGGGCCCCTACAATGAGCAGTTCTTC
many	TRBV2	TRBJ1-1	NA	CASSDRTSNTEAFF	TGTGCCAGCAGTGACCGGACAAGTAACACTGAAGCTTTCTTT
few	TRBV19	TRBJ1-2	NA	CASSIQQRGGYTF	TGTGCCAGTAGTATTCAACAGAGGGGTGGCTACACCTTC
few	TRBV29-1	TRBJ2-3	NA	CSADLATF	TGCAGCGCCGACTTAGCAACCTTT
once	TRBV29-1	TRBJ1-1	NA	CSVRSSEDTEAFF	TGCAGCGTCAGGTCGAGTGAGGACACTGAAGCTTTCTTT
few	TRBV11-3	TRBJ2-7	NA	CASSFSGLVYEQYF	TGTGCCAGCAGCTTTTCAGGGTTAGTCTACGAGCAGTACTTC
many	TRBV6-1	TRBJ2-2	NA	CASSPRQAAGELFF	TGTGCCAGCAGCCCGAGACAGGCGGCCGGGGAGCTGTTTTTT
NA	TRBV3-1	TRBJ1-1	NA	CASSQGKNRPGVIGRGGTEAFF	TGTGCCAGCAGCCAGGGGAAAAATAGACCAGGGGTTATTGGTAGGGGAGGCACTGAAGCTTTCTTT
many	TRBV7-2	TRBJ2-7	TRBD2	CASSLGLAGGEQYF	TGTGCCAGCAGCTTGGGACTAGCGGGGGGCGAGCAGTACTTC
NA	TRBV10-3	TRBJ2-1	NA	CAIRDGSYNEQFF	TGTGCCATCAGGGACGGTTCCTACAATGAGCAGTTCTTC
many	TRBV20-1	TRBJ2-3	NA	CSATPWGEDTQYF	TGCAGTGCCACCCCCTGGGGTGAAGATACGCAGTATTTT
many	TRBV7-3	TRBJ1-2	TRBD1	CASSSPDRGGGYTF	TGTGCCAGCAGCTCCCCCGACAGGGGCGGCGGCTACACCTTC
many	TRBV18	TRBJ2-5	TRBD1	CASSPLQGPQETQYF	TGTGCCAGCTCACCGCTACAGGGGCCCCAAGAGACCCAGTACTTC
many	TRBV20-1	TRBJ2-1	TRBD2	CSARDFGGGLYNEQFF	TGCAGTGCTAGAGATTTTGGCGGGGGGCTTTACAATGAGCAGTTCTTC